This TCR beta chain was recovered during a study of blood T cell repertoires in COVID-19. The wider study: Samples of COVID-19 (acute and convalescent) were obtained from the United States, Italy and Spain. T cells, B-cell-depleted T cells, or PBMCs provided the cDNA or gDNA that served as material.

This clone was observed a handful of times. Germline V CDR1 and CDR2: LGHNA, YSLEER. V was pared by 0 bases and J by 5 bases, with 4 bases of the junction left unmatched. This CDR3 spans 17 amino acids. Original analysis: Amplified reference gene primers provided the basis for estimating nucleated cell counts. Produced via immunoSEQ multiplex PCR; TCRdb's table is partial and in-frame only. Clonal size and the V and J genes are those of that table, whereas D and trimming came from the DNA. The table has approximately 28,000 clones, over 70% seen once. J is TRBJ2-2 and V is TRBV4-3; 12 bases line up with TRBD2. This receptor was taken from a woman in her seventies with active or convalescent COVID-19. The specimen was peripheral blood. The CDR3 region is CASSQEWTSGKTGELFF. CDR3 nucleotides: TGCGCCAGCAGCCAAGAATGGACTAGCGGGAAGACCGGGGAGCTGTTTTTT.